Reported below is one T cell receptor beta chain. The target antigen is unknown. Template material for amplifying TCR beta CDR3 regions consisted of RNA transcripts. Primed by the HTBI set, a first-round RT-PCR was run on the TCR CDR3. TCRdb re-analysed the multiplex PCR reads in MiXCR, keeping a single row per CDR3 protein. The table includes hundreds of thousands of distinct CDR3 sequences, 35% to 40% detected once. The data belong to a study of T cells in Graves' hyperthyroidism and ophthalmopathy. General study findings and limits: Blood also showed most of the thyroid clonotypes that were expanded above 0.001.

The sample was blood. The clonotype originates from a man aged 18-30 years with Graves' hyperthyroidism.

The CDR3 nucleotides read TGCGCCAGCAGTGAGGGACAGGGTAAAGAGACCCAGTACTTC. Protein sequence: CASSEGQGKETQYF. The chain carries TRBV10-2 and TRBJ2-5; 8 nucleotides agree with TRBD1. There are 14 residues in the CDR3. The germline V gene has CDR1 WSHSY and CDR2 SAAADI. The trim removed 2 bases at V and 3 bases at J, leaving 2 bases unmatched.